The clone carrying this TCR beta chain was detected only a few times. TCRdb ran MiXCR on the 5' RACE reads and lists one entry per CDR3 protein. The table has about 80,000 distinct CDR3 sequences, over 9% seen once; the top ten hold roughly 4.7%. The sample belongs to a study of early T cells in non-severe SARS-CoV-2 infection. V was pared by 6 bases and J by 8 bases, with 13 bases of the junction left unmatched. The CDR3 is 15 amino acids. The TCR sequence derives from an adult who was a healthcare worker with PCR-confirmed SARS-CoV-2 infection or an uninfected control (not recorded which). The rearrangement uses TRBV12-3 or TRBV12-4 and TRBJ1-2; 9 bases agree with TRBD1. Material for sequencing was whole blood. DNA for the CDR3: TGTGCCAGCAGAGCCACAGGGGGCAGTTCTGGAGGCTACACCTTC. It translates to CASRATGGSSGGYTF.